This TCR beta chain was documented in a study of Ad26.COV2.S vaccination and SARS-CoV-2 variants. Study-level background: The donor was enrolled in the Ad26.COV2.S arm of the COV1001 trial. The study gave Ad26.COV2.S intramuscularly, once or twice 56 days apart.

The CDR3 has 15 amino acids. Trimming took 2 bases from V and 6 from J, leaving 13 bases between them. Germline assignment: CDR1 MNHNS and CDR2 SASEGT. Study results and caveats: After vaccination, reports described spike-specific CD8+ and CD4+ T cell responses as showing substantial breadth. Comparable non-spike TCR breadth was observed in vaccine and placebo recipients.

Assay used: immunoSEQ multiplex PCR; TCRdb lists only in-frame clones, some missing. The table includes hundreds of thousands of clones, 75% to 95% detected once. This sample's treatment: over 15 received Ad26.COV2.S at low or high dose, single or two shots; 5 received placebo; per-sample allocation not given. Day 63 following the first vaccine or placebo injection was when the samples were taken. Turning to this clone: Its target is not known.

The rearrangement uses TRBV6-1 and TRBJ1-4; maybe TRBD1 (6 bases). The receptor comes from a person aged 18 to 59 who received the Ad26.COV2.S COVID-19 vaccine or a placebo. Sequenced here: peripheral blood, sampled in a trial of Ad26.COV2.S vaccine versus placebo. CDR3 DNA: TGTGCCAGCAGTGAATCTCAGGGGATGTATGAAAAACTGTTTTTT. It encodes CASSESQGMYEKLFF.